This T cell receptor (beta chain) was sequenced in a study of blood T cell repertoires in COVID-19 (dated by TCRdb to 2018 to 2020). General notes on the study: Samples from collaborators originated in the United States, Italy and Spain and spanned both the acute and convalescent phases of COVID-19. The dataset comprised deeply sampled blood TCRbeta repertoires from subjects exposed to, actively infected with, or recovered from COVID-19. Where HLA class I and class II types were available, the types were taken from metadata supplied by the sample provider, not from assay-based typing. The samples were drawn from the first 160 participants of the ongoing ImmuneRACE study and from roughly 1,300 subjects provided by 6 global collaborators. The material from the prospective study consisted of cDNA or gDNA derived from T cells, B-cell-depleted T cells, or PBMCs. Nearly every sample came with metadata listing a de-identified subject ID, COVID-19 status, age in years and sex. The repertoires were released in a freely available public database meant as a resource for research on the immune response to SARS-CoV-2.

Whole blood was collected in K2EDTA tubes by collaborating institutions according to the institutions' own protocols. For TCRbeta analysis, collaborators shipped samples in one of three forms: frozen whole blood, isolated PBMCs, or DNA extracted from either of those sample types. Inclusive of the bounding cysteine and phenylalanine, the CDR3 is 13 residues long. The sequence is cut down to CDR3 DNA, 39 bases in frame from base 1. At the junction V is shortened by 4 bases and J by 3 bases; bases outside the gene matches: 3. As encoded in the germline V gene, CDR1 is MNHEY while CDR2 is SVGAGI. The immunoSEQ Assay, a bias-controlled multiplex PCR, was used to amplify TCRbeta CDR3 regions from genomic DNA. Turning to the authors' computational methods: Within the assay, amplification of reference gene primers was used to estimate how many nucleated cells each sample contained. To quantify the absolute abundance of each unique TCRbeta CDR3 rearrangement, sequence reads were collapsed and filtered. Productive Simpson clonality was computed per sample as the square root of Simpson's diversity index over productive rearrangements. TCRdb stores this immuneACCESS table with in-frame sequences only. Part of the clones is absent; in the studies checked, under half of the shortfall reflects unresolved V genes, and no reason is known for the rest. The V and J calls and clone size were taken over from that table, and D and trimming were inferred from the DNA. This sample has around 29,000 clones in its table, and over 75% of those were observed once. The ten largest clones capture 9.5% to 13% of the sample.

As concerns this clone: The antigen it recognizes is unknown. Base quality data are lacking; no much larger clone is found one base away.

Summary of the overall study and its limitations: How much clinical and demographic metadata was included differed by source and by participant, and the metadata was provided uncurated.

The sequence links TRBV6-5 to TRBJ2-7; TRBD1 matches 7 bases in the middle. The TCR originated in a man aged 55 to 70 with acute or convalescent COVID-19. The sample was peripheral blood. The nucleotides read TGTGCCAGCAGTTTGGGACAGAACTACGAGCAGTACTTC. It encodes CASSLGQNYEQYF.